These 25 T cell receptor beta chains came from one sample sequenced in a study of T cell responses to AZD1222 COVID-19 vaccine. Method: immunoSEQ multiplex PCR; TCRdb's copy keeps in-frame clones and lacks some. The table has around 130,000 clones, about 93% seen once. The sample consisted of peripheral blood, taken 28 days after the second AZD1222 dose. The origin of the receptors is an adult who received the AZD1222 COVID-19 vaccine.

This clone appeared a single time. This chain uses TRBV6-5 with TRBJ2-3, with 9 bases lining up with TRBD1. Trimming cost V 10 bases and J 3 bases; bases outside gene matches: 8. This CDR3 contains 14 residues. From germline, CDR1 is MNHEY and CDR2 SVGAGI. CDR3 nucleotide sequence: TGTGCCACCTCGGGGACAGGGAGGACAGATACGCAGTATTTT. It specifies CATSGTGRTDTQYF.

This clone turned up a few times. The V call is TRBV10-3, the J call TRBJ2-1; D remains unclear. The CDR3 length is 15 residues. Trimming took off 5 bases at V and 9 bases at J, with 20 bases between the two ends. Germline assignment: CDR1 ENHRY and CDR2 SYGVKD. The CDR3: CAISMGGLQQFEQFF. The CDR3 nucleotides are TGTGCCATCAGTATGGGCGGCCTCCAACAATTTGAGCAGTTCTTC.

The CDR3, as DNA: TGTGCCAGCAGCCCGGGACTAGGTAACACCGGGGAGCTGTTTTTT. Translating it yields CASSPGLGNTGELFF. J is TRBJ2-2 and V is TRBV7-9; 8 bases align to TRBD2. Germline V gene data show CDR1 as SEHNR and CDR2 as FQNEAQ (reference sequence). The CDR3 has 15 amino acids. V shed 5 bases and J 2 bases; nucleotides not matched to a gene: 4.

The V gene is TRBV6-5, the J gene TRBJ2-3; perhaps TRBD2 as D (6 bases). Trimming pared 6 bases from V and 9 bases from J, leaving 22 bases between. Germline V CDR1 and CDR2: MNHEY, SVGAGI. The CDR3 length is 15 residues. The DNA of the CDR3 is TGTGCCAGCAGCACGCCCGCCGGGACTTCCGAGACGCAGTATTTT. It yields the protein CASSTPAGTSETQYF.

The chain combines TRBV27 with TRBJ1-4; 7 positions agree with TRBD1. The germline V gene has CDR1 MNHEY and CDR2 SMNVEV (reference sequence). V was pared by 2 bases and J by 7 bases, with 4 bases of the junction left unmatched. This CDR3 comprises 14 residues. The CDR3 DNA sequence: TGTGCCAGCAGTTTAGGGCAGGGGGGTGAAAAACTGTTTTTT. Protein sequence: CASSLGQGGEKLFF. The entire variable domain, with the rest obtained from reference TRBV27 and TRBJ1-4, is as follows: EAQVTQNPRYLITVTGKKLTVTCSQNMNHEYMSWYRQDPGLGLRQIYYSMNVEVTDKGDVPEGYKVSRKEKRNFPLILESPSPNQTSLYFCASSLGQGGEKLFFGSGTQLSVL.

Here the CDR3 reads CASSYQYTGELFF. Written as DNA, the CDR3 is TGTGCCAGCAGTTACCAATACACCGGGGAGCTGTTTTTT. This rearrangement joins TRBV6-2 or TRBV6-3 to TRBJ2-2; D uncertain. The CDR3 has 13 residues. Trimming took off 2 bases at V and 3 bases at J, with 4 bases between the two ends. The germline V gene has CDR1 MNHEY and CDR2 SVGEGT.

This rearrangement joins TRBV5-4 to TRBJ1-2, with TRBD1 matching over 9 bases. Germline V gives CDR1 SGHNT, CDR2 YYREEE (reference sequence). V lost 4 bases, J lost 8 bases, and 15 bases stayed unmatched. This CDR3 contains 16 residues. The CDR3 DNA follows: TGTGCCAGCAGCATCCCGGGACAGGGAATAGGGGGAGGCTACACCTTC. It yields the protein CASSIPGQGIGGGYTF.

V gene TRBV2 combines with J gene TRBJ1-4, with D uncertain. Germline V gene data show CDR1 as SNHLY and CDR2 as FYNNEI. The CDR3 extends over 15 amino acids. Between the trimmed V and J ends, which lost 4 bases and 4 bases, there was a span of 13 bases. The CDR3 region has the DNA TGTGCCAGCAGTGTCCCCCCGGCCCTTAATGAAAAACTGTTTTTT. It specifies CASSVPPALNEKLFF.

The chain carries TRBV12-3 or TRBV12-4 and TRBJ2-3, with D possibly being TRBD2 (6 bases). The CDR3 extends over 12 amino acids. With 8 bases removed from V and 4 bases from J, the gap between germline ends came to 10 bases. The CDR3 loop reads CASGGIADTQYF. DNA for the CDR3: TGTGCCAGCGGGGGGATCGCAGATACGCAGTATTTT.

The rearrangement uses TRBV19 and TRBJ2-1; 7 bases match TRBD2. The V segment lost 6 bases and the J segment 0 bases; nucleotides outside the gene matches: 5. The germline CDR1 and CDR2 sequences are LNHDA and SQIVND (reference sequence). The CDR3 length is 15 residues. As DNA, the CDR3 is TGTGCCAGTAGCGCACTAGCGAGCTCCTACAATGAGCAGTTCTTC. Translating it yields CASSALASSYNEQFF.

The rearrangement uses TRBV7-8 and TRBJ1-1, with D hard to call. V was trimmed by 1 base and J by 4 bases, leaving 7 bases between them. There are 13 residues in the CDR3. The germline V gene encodes CDR1 SGHVS and CDR2 FQNEAQ. In DNA form, the CDR3 reads TGTGCCAGCAGCTTAGGGGAGGGCACTGAAGCTTTCTTT. Its translation: CASSLGEGTEAFF.

This chain links TRBV2 with TRBJ2-1; TRBD1 is a possible D gene (6 bases). The ends were cut back, 5 bases at V and 6 bases at J, with 11 bases in the middle. CDR3 length equals 13 residues. Germline V CDR1 and CDR2: SNHLY, FYNNEI. DNA of the CDR3: TGTGCCAGCAGTCGGGACAAGGTCAATGAGCAGTTCTTC. Translated: CASSRDKVNEQFF. Full variable domain (outside the CDR3, taken from reference TRBV2 and TRBJ2-1): EPEVTQTPSHQVTQMGQEVILRCVPISNHLYFYWYRQILGQKVEFLVSFYNNEISEKSEIFDDQFSVERPDGSNFTLKIRSTKLEDSAMYFCASSRDKVNEQFFGPGTRLTVL.

As DNA, the CDR3 is TGTGCCAGCAGCTACGGACTAGCGGCTACTGAGCAGTTCTTC. It translates to CASSYGLAATEQFF. V gene TRBV3-1 (or the pseudogene TRBV3-2) combines with J gene TRBJ2-1, with TRBD2 identical over 10 bases. This CDR3 has 14 residues. CDR1 LGHDT and CDR2 YNNKEL come from the germline V gene (reference sequence). V lost 5 bases, J lost 9 bases, and 7 bases stayed unmatched.

This chain connects TRBV6-5 to TRBJ1-5, with D tentatively TRBD1 (6 bases). The V gene lost 6 bases and the J gene lost 6 bases, with 9 bases spanning the gap. There are 12 residues in the CDR3. Germline-derived CDR1 and CDR2 are MNHEY and SVGAGI. The CDR3 coding sequence is TGTGCCAGCAGGGGGGCGACTCAGCCCCAGCATTTT. Translating it yields CASRGATQPQHF.

The chain has TRBV7-2 and TRBJ1-4, with 7 bases aligning to TRBD1. With V trimmed by 5 bases and J by 7 bases, 7 bases remained unmatched. Germline CDR1 and CDR2: SGHTA and FQGNSA. This CDR3 has 14 residues. CDR3 loop: CASSDRQGGEKLFF. The DNA for the CDR3 is TGTGCCAGCAGCGATCGACAGGGCGGTGAAAAACTGTTTTTT.

The gene calls are TRBV7-9 and TRBJ1-2, with TRBD1 matching over 9 bases. Germline V gene sequence: CDR1 SEHNR, CDR2 FQNEAQ (reference sequence). The V segment lost 3 bases and the J segment 5 bases; nucleotides outside the gene matches: 16. The CDR3 runs to 18 residues. The CDR3 nucleotides read TGTGCCAGCAGCTTTTTCGTCCCGGGGGACAGGGACTTTTATGGCTACACCTTC. Translation gives CASSFFVPGDRDFYGYTF.

The genes are TRBV29-1 and TRBJ2-4; D is unclear. The V end was cut by 4 bases, the J end by 7 bases, with 11 bases between. The CDR3 has 12 amino acids. Germline V CDR1 and CDR2: SQVTM, ANQGSEA. DNA for the CDR3: TGCAGCGTTGGTTTGATGGGGAACATTCAGTACTTC. This gives the protein CSVGLMGNIQYF.

The CDR3 reads CASSLALGTGYTF. CDR3 DNA: TGTGCCAGCAGCTTAGCGCTTGGGACTGGCTACACCTTC. V usage is TRBV7-8 and J usage is TRBJ1-2, with D possibly matching TRBD1 (5 bases). V lost 0 bases and J 7 bases, leaving 9 bases between the germline ends. There are 13 residues in the CDR3. Per the germline V gene, CDR1 is SGHVS and CDR2 is FQNEAQ.

The V call is TRBV5-5, the J call TRBJ2-7, with a weak D call TRBD2 (5 bases). The CDR3 is 12 amino acids. CDR1 is SGHKS, CDR2 YYEKEE, per germline (reference sequence). V dropped 7 bases and J dropped 2 bases, with 10 bases sitting between them. CDR3 protein: CASGLTPYEQYF. As DNA, the CDR3 is TGTGCCAGCGGACTGACCCCCTACGAGCAGTACTTC.

The chain couples TRBV15 to TRBJ2-2, with 16 bases that match TRBD2. CDR1 and CDR2 (germline): LNHNV, YYDKDF (reference sequence). V was pared by 8 bases and J by 6 bases, with 12 bases of the junction left unmatched. The CDR3 totals 18 residues. The CDR3 sequence is CATGNPGLAGGSPGELFF. DNA for the CDR3: TGTGCCACCGGAAATCCGGGACTAGCGGGGGGGTCCCCCGGGGAGCTGTTTTTT.

J is TRBJ2-7 and V is TRBV12-3 or TRBV12-4; 7 bases fit TRBD2. The CDR3 has 11 residues. With V trimmed by 6 bases and J by 7 bases, 3 bases remained unmatched. CDR3 DNA sequence: TGTGCCAGCAGCTCGGGGGGAGAGCAGTACTTC. It specifies CASSSGGEQYF.

CDR3 protein: CASSPTPARVLGSPLHF. DNA of the CDR3: TGTGCCAGCAGTCCCACCCCCGCACGGGTCTTGGGCTCACCCCTCCACTTT. This chain joins TRBV6-6 and TRBJ1-6; D unresolved. Germline V gives CDR1 MNHNY, CDR2 SVGAGI (reference sequence). This CDR3 has 17 amino acids. Trimming removed 5 bases from V and 10 bases from J, with 24 bases in between.

This rearrangement joins TRBV18 to TRBJ2-2; a possible D gene is TRBD1 (7 bases). Germline CDR1 and CDR2: KGHSH and LQKENI. CDR3 length equals 16 residues. V shed 1 base and J shed 5 bases, with 14 bases lying between them. The CDR3 bases are TGTGCCAGCTCACCACAACAGACAGGGACTACCGGGGAGCTGTTTTTT. Protein sequence: CASSPQQTGTTGELFF.

The chain couples TRBV12-3 or TRBV12-4 to TRBJ1-2; D might be TRBD1 (5 bases). This CDR3 is 11 amino acids long. V was cut by 6 bases and J by 8 bases, with 10 bases left in between. CDR3 loop: CASSIRGGYTF. DNA for the CDR3: TGTGCCAGCAGCATCCGGGGGGGCTACACCTTC.

This clone was seen a few times. V and J are TRBV7-9 and TRBJ2-4; D could derive from TRBD1 or TRBD2 (5 bases each). Germline assignment: CDR1 SEHNR and CDR2 FQNEAQ (reference sequence). The germline V and J ends were trimmed by 5 bases and 0 bases, with 20 bases remaining between them. CDR3 size: 18 residues. For the CDR3, the DNA is TGTGCCAGCAGCCCCCGGGACCTCAGCTCTTTAGCCAAAAACATTCAGTACTTC. It yields the protein CASSPRDLSSLAKNIQYF.